A selection of T cell receptor beta chains follows, all from one sample in a study of siplizumab effects on memory and regulatory T cells. Generated by immunoSEQ multiplex PCR, the TCRdb table keeps only in-frame clones and is missing some. The profile shows about 63,000 clones, around four fifths of them singletons. The sequencing input was memory CD4+ T cells sorted from blood. The origin of the receptors is a human donor in good health. CDR3s include the opening cysteine and the closing phenylalanine or tryptophan. The order of the fields is clone size, V gene, J gene, D gene, CDR3 protein, CDR3 DNA. The D gene is left open where the match is weak. A clone size is listed for some rows: how often the clone was seen (once, few, many), or a class if it is expanded.

>-|TRBV4-1|TRBJ2-2|TRBD2
CASSHITGGDTGELFF
TGCGCCAGCAGCCATATCACCGGGGGGGACACCGGGGAGCTGTTTTTT
>few|TRBV5-6|TRBJ1-6|TRBD1
CASATGDHNSPLHF
TGTGCCAGCGCGACAGGGGATCATAATTCACCCCTCCACTTT
>-|TRBV5-1|TRBJ1-1|-
CASSGTLSAEAFF
TGCGCCAGCAGCGGCACCCTTTCGGCTGAAGCTTTCTTT
>-|TRBV19|TRBJ1-2|-
CASSIPPGIGNYGYTF
TGTGCCAGTAGTATTCCCCCGGGCATCGGGAACTATGGCTACACCTTC
>-|TRBV15|TRBJ1-2|-
CATSSATAWAQDGYTF
TGTGCCACCAGCAGCGCAACCGCGTGGGCCCAGGATGGCTACACCTTC
>-|TRBV6-1|TRBJ2-7|TRBD2
CAIMVGLAGVGEQYF
TGTGCCATCATGGTGGGTCTTGCGGGAGTCGGCGAGCAGTACTTC
>-|TRBV6-1|TRBJ1-5|-
CASHPQGDRGQPQHF
TGTGCCAGCCACCCACAGGGTGATCGTGGTCAGCCCCAGCATTTT
>-|TRBV18|TRBJ2-7|TRBD1
CASSPFRTGPSYEQYF
TGTGCCAGCTCACCATTCCGGACAGGGCCCTCCTACGAGCAGTACTTC
>-|TRBV5-6|TRBJ2-7|-
CASSSQGNEQYF
TGTGCCAGCAGCTCGCAGGGTAACGAGCAGTACTTC
>-|TRBV11-2|TRBJ1-1|TRBD1
CASSLTRDSKNTEAFF
TGTGCCAGCAGCCTTACACGGGACAGCAAAAACACTGAAGCTTTCTTT
>few|TRBV6-1|TRBJ1-2|TRBD1
CASTDRGRDGYTF
TGTGCCAGCACCGACAGGGGGAGGGATGGCTACACCTTC
>few|TRBV29-1|TRBJ2-1|TRBD2
CSVEVSTREGYEQFF
TGCAGCGTTGAAGTATCGACACGGGAGGGTTATGAGCAGTTCTTC
>-|TRBV5-5|TRBJ1-1|-
CASSSDRGTEAFF
TGTGCCAGCAGCTCAGACCGCGGCACTGAAGCTTTCTTT
>-|TRBV6-1|TRBJ1-1|-
CASSERVTRGYTEAFF
TGTGCCAGCAGCGAAAGGGTAACGCGGGGATACACTGAAGCTTTCTTT
>-|TRBV10-1|TRBJ1-5|TRBD1
CASKGGQGGQPQHF
TGCGCCAGCAAGGGGGGACAGGGCGGGCAGCCCCAGCATTTT
>-|TRBV15|TRBJ2-2|TRBD2
CATSRDLSGITGELFF
TGTGCCACCAGCAGAGATCTTAGCGGGATCACCGGGGAGCTGTTTTTT
>-|TRBV25-1|TRBJ1-2|-
CASSEPNYGYTF
TGTGCCAGCAGTGAACCTAACTATGGCTACACCTTC
>-|TRBV5-4|TRBJ2-1|TRBD1
CASSTQGAGYNEQFF
TGTGCCAGCAGTACTCAGGGGGCAGGGTACAATGAGCAGTTCTTC
>-|TRBV5-1|TRBJ2-7|TRBD2
CASWTGGDPYEQYF
TGCGCCAGCTGGACGGGAGGGGACCCATACGAGCAGTACTTC
>-|TRBV5-5|TRBJ1-5|-
CASSPSPGRNQPQHF
TGTGCCAGCAGCCCTTCCCCTGGGCGCAATCAGCCCCAGCATTTT
>few|TRBV6-1|TRBJ2-1|-
CASSDQGQTLYNEQFF
TGTGCCAGCAGTGACCAAGGACAGACCCTCTACAATGAGCAGTTCTTC
>-|TRBV7-3|TRBJ1-1|-
CASSFREATEAFF
TGTGCCAGCAGTTTCAGGGAGGCCACTGAAGCTTTCTTT
>-|TRBV5-1|TRBJ2-1|TRBD2
CASSLRTSGGADEQFF
TGCGCCAGCAGCTTGAGGACTAGCGGGGGTGCGGATGAGCAGTTCTTC
>few|TRBV5-4|TRBJ1-1|-
CASSVSDAGRPAEAFF
TGTGCCAGCAGCGTGAGTGATGCGGGCCGCCCCGCTGAAGCTTTCTTT
>-|TRBV6-1|TRBJ1-2|TRBD1
CASSDFPGTGGGYTF
TGTGCCAGCAGTGATTTTCCCGGGACAGGGGGAGGCTACACCTTC
>-|TRBV7-6|TRBJ1-5|TRBD1
CASSLGTGNNQPQHF
TGTGCCAGCAGCTTGGGGACAGGGAACAATCAGCCCCAGCATTTT
>-|TRBV19|TRBJ1-5|-
CASNRENQPQHF
TGTGCCAGTAACCGGGAGAATCAGCCCCAGCATTTT
>-|TRBV5-5|TRBJ1-1|-
CASSFYRGVNTEAFF
TGTGCCAGCAGCTTTTATCGGGGGGTGAACACTGAAGCTTTCTTT
>-|TRBV2|TRBJ1-6|TRBD1
CASSEARAGGSYNSPLHF
TGTGCCAGCAGTGAAGCGAGGGCAGGGGGCTCCTATAATTCACCCCTCCACTTT
>many|TRBV5-1|TRBJ2-1|-
CASSLEGTNNNEQFF
TGCGCCAGCAGCTTGGAAGGGACGAACAACAATGAGCAGTTCTTC
>-|TRBV5-4|TRBJ1-5|TRBD1
CASSAGTGVNQPQHF
TGTGCCAGCAGTGCGGGGACAGGAGTCAATCAGCCCCAGCATTTT
>-|TRBV5-1|TRBJ2-7|TRBD2
CASSSQAGASYEQYF
TGCGCCAGCAGCTCACAAGCGGGAGCCTCCTACGAGCAGTACTTC
>-|TRBV28|TRBJ1-2|-
CASEDINYGYTF
TGTGCCAGCGAGGACATTAACTATGGCTACACCTTC
>once|TRBV18|TRBJ2-1|-
CASSPRDYNEQFF
TGTGCCAGCTCACCCCGGGACTACAATGAGCAGTTCTTC
>once|TRBV5-1|TRBJ1-2|-
CASSPGGGQADGYTF
TGCGCCAGCAGCCCCGGGGGGGGACAAGCGGATGGCTACACCTTC
>few|TRBV6-5|TRBJ1-6|-
CASSYGQGPNSPLHF
TGTGCCAGCAGTTACGGGCAGGGCCCTAATTCACCCCTCCACTTT